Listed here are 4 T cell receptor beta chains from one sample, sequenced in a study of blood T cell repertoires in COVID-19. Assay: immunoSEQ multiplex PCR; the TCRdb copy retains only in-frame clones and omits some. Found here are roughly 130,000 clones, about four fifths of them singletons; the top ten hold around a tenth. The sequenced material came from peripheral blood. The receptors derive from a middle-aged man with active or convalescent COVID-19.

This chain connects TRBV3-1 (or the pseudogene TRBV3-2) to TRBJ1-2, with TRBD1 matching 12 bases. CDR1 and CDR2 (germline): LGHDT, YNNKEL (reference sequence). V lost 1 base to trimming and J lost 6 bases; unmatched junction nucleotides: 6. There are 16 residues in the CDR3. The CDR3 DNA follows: TGTGCCAGCAGCCAAGTCGCCGGGACAGGGGGCAATGGCTACACCTTC. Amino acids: CASSQVAGTGGNGYTF.

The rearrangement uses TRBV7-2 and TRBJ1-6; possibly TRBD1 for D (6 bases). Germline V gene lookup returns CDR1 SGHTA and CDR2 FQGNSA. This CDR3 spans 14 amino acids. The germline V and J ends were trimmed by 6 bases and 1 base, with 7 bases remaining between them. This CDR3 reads CASRQGSYNSPLHF. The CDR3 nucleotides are TGTGCCAGCAGACAGGGATCCTATAATTCACCCCTCCACTTT.

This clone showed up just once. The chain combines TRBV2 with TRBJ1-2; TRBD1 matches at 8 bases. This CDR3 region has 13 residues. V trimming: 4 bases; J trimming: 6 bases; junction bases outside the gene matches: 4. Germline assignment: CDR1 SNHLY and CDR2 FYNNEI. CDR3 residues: CASSVQGADGYTF. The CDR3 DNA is TGTGCCAGCAGTGTCCAGGGGGCCGATGGCTACACCTTC. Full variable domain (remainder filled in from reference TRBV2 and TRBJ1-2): EPEVTQTPSHQVTQMGQEVILRCVPISNHLYFYWYRQILGQKVEFLVSFYNNEISEKSEIFDDQFSVERPDGSNFTLKIRSTKLEDSAMYFCASSVQGADGYTFGSGTRLTVV.

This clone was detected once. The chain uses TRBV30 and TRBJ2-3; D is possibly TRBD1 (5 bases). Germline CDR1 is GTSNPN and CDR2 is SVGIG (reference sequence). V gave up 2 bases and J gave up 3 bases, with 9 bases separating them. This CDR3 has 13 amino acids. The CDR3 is CAWSPDTTDTQYF. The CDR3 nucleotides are TGTGCCTGGAGTCCGGACACTACAGATACGCAGTATTTT. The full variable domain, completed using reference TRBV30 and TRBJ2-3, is SQTIHQWPATLVQPVGSPLSLECTVEGTSNPNLYWYRQAAGRGLQLLFYSVGIGQISSEVPQNLSASRPQDRQFILSSKKLLLSDSGFYLCAWSPDTTDTQYFGPGTRLTVL.